This entry describes one TCR beta chain. This sample is drawn from a study of blood T cells in healthy people across ages. The ends were cut back, 4 bases at V and 5 bases at J, with 14 bases in the middle. CDR1 is SEHNR and CDR2 is FQNEAQ in the germline V gene (reference sequence). The CDR3 is 14 amino acids. For the second PCR, which ran for 7 to 11 cycles, a sample-barcoded 5' primer and a J-beta primer mix were used. Each CDR3 protein gets one entry after TCRdb re-called the 5' RACE reads with MiXCR. This sample has fewer than 600,000 distinct CDR3 sequences; about 28% occur once, and the top ten carry 3% to 4%. A further study also used this sample, focusing on T cells of mothers and their children. That paper adds: Samples came from a few healthy Caucasian mothers and their six children. It was found that thymic selection shapes TCR recombination output similarly in related and unrelated pairs.

The sample taken for sequencing was blood. The chain couples TRBV7-9 to TRBJ2-5, with D perhaps TRBD1 (6 bases). The clonotype was recovered from a boy between 2 and 15 years old in good health. The chain's CDR3 is CASSSQGIGETQYF. In DNA form, the CDR3 reads TGTGCCAGCAGCTCACAGGGAATCGGGGAGACCCAGTACTTC.